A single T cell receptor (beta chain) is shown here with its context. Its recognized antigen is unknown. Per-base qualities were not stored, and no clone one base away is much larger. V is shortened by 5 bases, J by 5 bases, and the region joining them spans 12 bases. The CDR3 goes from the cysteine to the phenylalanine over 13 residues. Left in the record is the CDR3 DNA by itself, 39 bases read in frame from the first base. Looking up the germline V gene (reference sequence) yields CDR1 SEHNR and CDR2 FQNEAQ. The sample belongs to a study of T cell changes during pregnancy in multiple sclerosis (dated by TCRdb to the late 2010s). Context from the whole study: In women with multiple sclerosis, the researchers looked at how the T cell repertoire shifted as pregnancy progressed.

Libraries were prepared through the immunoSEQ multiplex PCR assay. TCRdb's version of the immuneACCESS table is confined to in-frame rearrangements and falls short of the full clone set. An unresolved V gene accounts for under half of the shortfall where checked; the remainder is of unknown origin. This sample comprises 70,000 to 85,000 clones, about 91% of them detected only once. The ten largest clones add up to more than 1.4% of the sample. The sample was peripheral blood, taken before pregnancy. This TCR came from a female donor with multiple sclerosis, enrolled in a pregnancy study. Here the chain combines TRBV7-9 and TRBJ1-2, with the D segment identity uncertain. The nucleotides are TGTGCCAGCAGCCAGCCGGGAGTTTATGGCTACACCTTC. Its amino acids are CASSQPGVYGYTF.